The rows below give T cell receptor beta chains drawn from one sample of a study of cytomegalovirus exposure and HLA in healthy donors. The repertoire was sequenced with immunoSEQ multiplex PCR; TCRdb's copy has only in-frame clones and lacks some. The sample contains around 200,000 clones, roughly 70% of which appear only once. The sequenced sample was PBMCs. Receptors originate from a man aged 35 to 55 in good health and CMV-seropositive. Both conserved end residues are trimmed from each CDR3. The order of the fields is V gene, D gene, CDR3 protein. A D gene is named only where the DNA matches it firmly.

V gene: TRBV6-4
D gene: TRBD1
CDR3 protein: ASSKDRAANVLT

V gene: TRBV19
D gene: TRBD1
CDR3 protein: ASSIALIRTGGSEQY

V gene: TRBV5-4
D gene: TRBD1
CDR3 protein: ASSHGQGNGYNSPLH

V gene: TRBV5-1
D gene: TRBD1
CDR3 protein: ASSPTLRQGGEAF

V gene: TRBV9
D gene: TRBD2
CDR3 protein: ASSVSGVTDTQY

V gene: TRBV5-1
D gene: NA
CDR3 protein: ASSLEGQRGTEAF

V gene: TRBV11-3
D gene: NA
CDR3 protein: ASSPGHNNEQF

V gene: TRBV18
D gene: TRBD1
CDR3 protein: ASSPSTGSSSYEQY

V gene: TRBV28
D gene: TRBD1
CDR3 protein: ASSDPGQSYEQY

V gene: TRBV7-8
D gene: NA
CDR3 protein: ASSPRREVGNEQY

V gene: TRBV7-9
D gene: NA
CDR3 protein: ASSLARGPWQNAIYEQY

V gene: TRBV7-6
D gene: TRBD2
CDR3 protein: ASSLGTSGGSYNEQF

V gene: TRBV11-2
D gene: NA
CDR3 protein: ASSLERGTTEAF

V gene: TRBV4-3
D gene: TRBD1
CDR3 protein: ASSQDYTPSRGQSYEQY

V gene: TRBV6-1
D gene: TRBD1
CDR3 protein: ASSPDRARETQY

V gene: TRBV7-9
D gene: TRBD1
CDR3 protein: ASSFLQGADRYT

V gene: TRBV18
D gene: NA
CDR3 protein: ASSPTAGTYEQY

V gene: TRBV7-9
D gene: TRBD1
CDR3 protein: AGSSTGGGEQY

V gene: TRBV4-1
D gene: TRBD2
CDR3 protein: ASRLSTSILQETQY

V gene: TRBV11-2
D gene: NA
CDR3 protein: ASSLGSSYEQY

V gene: TRBV28
D gene: TRBD1
CDR3 protein: ASSSLDLGQLNEKLF

V gene: TRBV7-2
D gene: NA
CDR3 protein: ASSLVAGGSGANVLT

V gene: TRBV6-6
D gene: TRBD1
CDR3 protein: ASSSRDSYGYT

V gene: TRBV4-1
D gene: NA
CDR3 protein: ASSQRPGLNTGELF

V gene: TRBV9
D gene: TRBD1
CDR3 protein: ASGQGSYEQY

V gene: TRBV19
D gene: NA
CDR3 protein: ASSIRQGLQPQH

V gene: TRBV28
D gene: NA
CDR3 protein: ASSFFIPGGPNTEAF

V gene: TRBV28
D gene: TRBD1
CDR3 protein: ASSSSTGVPYL

V gene: TRBV19
D gene: NA
CDR3 protein: ASSITPKRENYGYT

V gene: TRBV7-9
D gene: TRBD1
CDR3 protein: ASSTGQGSPHGYT

V gene: TRBV5-1
D gene: TRBD2
CDR3 protein: ASSFGTSGGKQY

V gene: TRBV27
D gene: TRBD1
CDR3 protein: ASSPRQGEETQY

V gene: TRBV27
D gene: TRBD1
CDR3 protein: ASRSGQVNEKLF

V gene: TRBV5-4
D gene: TRBD2
CDR3 protein: ASSLGLAGSTGELF

V gene: TRBV20-1
D gene: NA
CDR3 protein: SAIKETQY

V gene: TRBV4-1
D gene: NA
CDR3 protein: ASSQRGGQTNEKLF

V gene: TRBV27
D gene: TRBD1
CDR3 protein: ASRPDTGGRRNQPQH

V gene: TRBV5-1
D gene: NA
CDR3 protein: ASSLEGGGIGTEAF

V gene: TRBV5-8
D gene: TRBD2
CDR3 protein: ASSLEGSGGSYNEQF

V gene: TRBV7-9
D gene: NA
CDR3 protein: SSSFLDQPQH